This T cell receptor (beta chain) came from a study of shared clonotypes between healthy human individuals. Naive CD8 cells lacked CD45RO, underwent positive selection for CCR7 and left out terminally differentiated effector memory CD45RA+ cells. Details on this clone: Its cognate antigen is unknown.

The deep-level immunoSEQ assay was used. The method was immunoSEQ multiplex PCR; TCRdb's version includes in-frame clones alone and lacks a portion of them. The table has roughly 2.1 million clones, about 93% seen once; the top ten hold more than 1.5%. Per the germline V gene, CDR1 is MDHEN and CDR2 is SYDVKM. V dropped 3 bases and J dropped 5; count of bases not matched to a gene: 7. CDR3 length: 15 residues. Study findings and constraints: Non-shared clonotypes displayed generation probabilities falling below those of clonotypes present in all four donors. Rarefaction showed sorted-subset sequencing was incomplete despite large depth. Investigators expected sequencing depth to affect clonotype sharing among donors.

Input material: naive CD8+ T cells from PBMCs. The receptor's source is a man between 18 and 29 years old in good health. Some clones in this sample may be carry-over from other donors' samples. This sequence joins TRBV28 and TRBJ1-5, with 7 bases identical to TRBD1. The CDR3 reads CASSFSETGDQPQHF. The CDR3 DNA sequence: TGTGCCAGCAGTTTTTCGGAAACAGGGGATCAGCCCCAGCATTTT.